These 27 T cell receptor beta chains share one sample of origin, sequenced in a study of T cell responses to AZD1222 COVID-19 vaccine. Repertoires were generated with immunoSEQ multiplex PCR, while TCRdb's copy carries only in-frame clones and drops some. The table records about 120,000 clones, roughly 93% of them present only once. The starting material was peripheral blood, obtained on day 0 of AZD1222 vaccination. These TCRs come from an adult in good health.

V gene TRBV30 combines with J gene TRBJ2-5; D is possibly TRBD2 (6 bases). CDR1 and CDR2 from the germline V gene are GTSNPN and SVGIG (reference sequence). The germline V and J ends were trimmed by 0 bases and 4 bases, with 12 bases remaining between them. The CDR3 has 14 amino acids. The CDR3 spells CAWSVGQGGETQYF. The CDR3 DNA sequence: TGTGCCTGGAGTGTTGGGCAGGGAGGAGAGACCCAGTACTTC.

This rearrangement joins TRBV6-5 to TRBJ2-1; D not resolved. This CDR3 comprises 13 residues. Trimming took 7 bases from V and 4 from J, leaving 11 bases between them. Germline V gives CDR1 MNHEY, CDR2 SVGAGI. CDR3: CASTKSRYNEQFF. In DNA form, the CDR3 reads TGTGCCAGCACAAAAAGTAGGTACAATGAGCAGTTCTTC.

This chain links TRBV2 with TRBJ2-3, with no clear D. The CDR3 covers 12 residues. Deletions cut 7 bases from V and 10 bases from J, with 15 bases between. In germline, CDR1 is SNHLY, CDR2 FYNNEI. The CDR3 here is CASNLVRWAQYF. The CDR3 nucleotides are TGTGCCAGCAATCTGGTCCGATGGGCGCAGTATTTT. The whole variable domain, remainder taken from reference TRBV2 and TRBJ2-3, is EPEVTQTPSHQVTQMGQEVILRCVPISNHLYFYWYRQILGQKVEFLVSFYNNEISEKSEIFDDQFSVERPDGSNFTLKIRSTKLEDSAMYFCASNLVRWAQYFGPGTRLTVL.

This clone showed up just a few times. V and J are TRBV20-1 and TRBJ2-1; D gene uncertain. This CDR3 spans 12 amino acids. Trimming removed 3 bases from V and 4 bases from J, with 7 bases in between. Germline CDR1 is DFQATT and CDR2 is SNEGSKA (reference sequence). The DNA for the CDR3 is TGCAGTGCTAGTCGCTCTTACAATGAGCAGTTCTTC. Residues: CSASRSYNEQFF.

This chain connects TRBV6-2 or TRBV6-3 to TRBJ2-3; no clear D gene. The CDR3 is made up of 14 amino acids. Germline CDR1 and CDR2: MNHEY and SVGEGT. The ends were cut back, 4 bases at V and 1 base at J, with 9 bases in the middle. The CDR3 spells CASSLPRGTDTQYF. The CDR3 DNA sequence: TGTGCCAGCAGTTTGCCCCGAGGCACAGATACGCAGTATTTT.

The chain uses TRBV28 and TRBJ1-1; 8 bases match TRBD1. Germline V gene sequence: CDR1 MDHEN, CDR2 SYDVKM. The CDR3 contains 13 residues. V lost 6 bases and J lost 6; bases outside the gene matches: 6. The CDR3 nucleotides read TGTGCCAGCAGGGGCACAGGGGGATCTGAAGCTTTCTTT. Its translation: CASRGTGGSEAFF.

This chain joins TRBV19 and TRBJ1-1; D gene ambiguous. This CDR3 comprises 13 residues. Trimming removed 4 bases from V and 10 bases from J, with 16 bases in between. CDR1 is LNHDA and CDR2 is SQIVND in the germline V gene (reference sequence). The CDR3 DNA reads TGTGCCAGTAGTACGAACCGGCCGAGCTCAGCTTTCTTT. This encodes CASSTNRPSSAFF.

This clone was counted a single time. The rearrangement links TRBV5-1 to TRBJ2-7; D is unresolved. Germline V gives CDR1 SGHRS, CDR2 YFSETQ. The V and J ends lost 4 bases and 0 bases respectively, with 8 bases between them. The CDR3 is 13 residues long. CDR3 DNA sequence: TGCGCCAGCAGCCTCGCCCCCTCCTACGAGCAGTACTTC. The encoded protein is CASSLAPSYEQYF.

The chain carries TRBV9 and TRBJ1-1; TRBD1 is a possible D gene (5 bases). V lost 3 bases, J lost 0 bases, and 6 bases lay in between. In germline, CDR1 is SGDLS, CDR2 YYNGEE. The length of the CDR3 is 13 residues. In DNA, the CDR3 is TGTGCCAGCAGCGGGGGCCTGAACACTGAAGCTTTCTTT. This encodes CASSGGLNTEAFF.

The CDR3 loop is CASSLPRAPSTRDSNSTIYF. The CDR3 nucleotides read TGTGCCAGCAGTTTGCCCCGCGCTCCATCCACCCGGGACAGCAATAGCACCATATATTTT. This sequence joins TRBV28 and TRBJ1-3; 7 positions match TRBD1. This CDR3 is built from 20 residues. The trim removed 3 bases at V and 9 bases at J, leaving 26 bases unmatched. CDR1 and CDR2 from the germline V gene are MDHEN and SYDVKM.

In its sample, this clone was seen once. CDR3 coding DNA: TGTGCCAGCAGCATCTCCAGCGGGTACGAGCAGTACTTC. It is translated as CASSISSGYEQYF. The V gene is TRBV3-1 (or the pseudogene TRBV3-2), the J gene TRBJ2-7, with D perhaps matching TRBD2 (6 bases). This CDR3 comprises 13 residues. V was clipped by 5 bases and J by 4 bases, with 12 bases between them. Germline V gives CDR1 LGHDT, CDR2 YNNKEL (reference sequence).

V and J are TRBV14 and TRBJ2-7; TRBD1 aligns across 10 bases. Looked up from germline, CDR1 is SGHDN and CDR2 is FVKESK. The CDR3 sequence is 23 residues long. The V gene end was trimmed by 0 bases and the J gene end by 3 bases; junction bases not matched to a gene: 26. The CDR3 DNA reads TGTGCCAGCAGCCAAGATTCCTTAGTTTGGGGACAGGGGTACAGCGGGACCAGCTACGAGCAGTACTTC. It yields the protein CASSQDSLVWGQGYSGTSYEQYF.

CDR3 protein: CASSIEAGMGTEAFF. CDR3 DNA sequence: TGTGCCAGTAGTATAGAGGCGGGAATGGGCACTGAAGCTTTCTTT. V and J are TRBV19 and TRBJ1-1; D ambiguous. This CDR3 spans 15 amino acids. Germline V CDR1 and CDR2: LNHDA, SQIVND (reference sequence). The V end was cut by 0 bases, the J end by 4 bases, with 12 bases between.

The DNA of the CDR3 is TGTGCCAGCAGACTAGGAGTCGGCACCGGGGAGCTGTTTTTT. This sequence encodes CASRLGVGTGELFF. The V gene is TRBV5-5, the J gene TRBJ2-2; TRBD2 is a possible D gene (5 bases). The CDR3 is 14 residues long. Looked up from germline, CDR1 is SGHKS and CDR2 is YYEKEE (reference sequence). Trimming took off 5 bases at V and 4 bases at J, with 12 bases between the two ends.

The J gene is TRBJ2-7, the V gene TRBV28, with 7 bases aligning to TRBD1. Per the germline V gene, CDR1 is MDHEN and CDR2 is SYDVKM. The CDR3 has 14 residues. V trimming: 9 bases; J trimming: 4 bases; junction bases outside the gene matches: 12. This CDR3 reads CASGRDSLSYEQYF. Here the CDR3 DNA reads TGTGCCAGTGGCCGGGACAGTCTTTCTTACGAGCAGTACTTC.

The chain carries TRBV30 and TRBJ2-7; D may be TRBD2 (6 bases). The CDR3 consists of 12 residues. Per the germline V gene, CDR1 is GTSNPN and CDR2 is SVGIG (reference sequence). V gave up 3 bases and J gave up 4 bases, with 10 bases separating them. The CDR3 protein is CAWSPEGYEQYF. The CDR3 DNA reads as TGTGCCTGGAGCCCGGAGGGTTACGAGCAGTACTTC.

The CDR3 sequence is CAWSPRASLNTEAFF. CDR3 nucleotides: TGTGCCTGGAGCCCCAGGGCATCTCTGAACACTGAAGCTTTCTTT. The V call is TRBV30, the J call TRBJ1-1; D perhaps matches TRBD1 (5 bases). Germline V gene sequence: CDR1 GTSNPN, CDR2 SVGIG (reference sequence). Trimming stripped 3 bases from V and 0 bases from J, with 14 bases between. The CDR3 length is 15 residues.

The rearrangement uses TRBV12-3 or TRBV12-4 and TRBJ2-7; D not resolved. CDR3 length equals 12 residues. V was clipped by 4 bases and J by 6 bases, with 10 bases between them. CDR3 nucleotide sequence: TGTGCCAGCAGTTCCCCCCTGGGCGAGCAGTACTTC. It yields the protein CASSSPLGEQYF.

This clone showed up just once. The chain is built from TRBV27 and TRBJ2-7; 14 bases fit TRBD2. Germline V gene data show CDR1 as MNHEY and CDR2 as SMNVEV (reference sequence). CDR3 length: 17 residues. Trimming removed 6 bases from V and 2 bases from J; junction bases left unmatched: 9. The CDR3 protein is CASRLGTSGSGTYEQYF. The CDR3, as DNA: TGTGCCAGCAGGCTCGGGACTAGCGGGAGTGGAACCTACGAGCAGTACTTC.

The V gene is TRBV19, the J gene TRBJ2-6, with 15 bases matching TRBD2. Germline CDR1 LNHDA, CDR2 SQIVND (reference sequence). The length of the CDR3 is 17 residues. Germline trimming cut 5 bases from V and 2 bases from J; bases unmatched to any gene: 1. The CDR3 DNA sequence: TGTGCCAGTAGTGGGACTAGCGGGAGGACTGGGGCCAACGTCCTGACTTTC. This gives the protein CASSGTSGRTGANVLTF.

The chain couples TRBV7-2 to TRBJ2-3; D perhaps matches TRBD1 (6 bases). Germline CDR1 SGHTA, CDR2 FQGNSA. V dropped 5 bases and J dropped 4 bases, with 13 bases sitting between them. This CDR3 is built from 14 residues. The CDR3 nucleotides are TGTGCCAGCAGCCGGACAGCGAGTTCAGATACGCAGTATTTT. Translating it yields CASSRTASSDTQYF.

The chain uses TRBV5-4 and TRBJ2-5, with 7 bases that match TRBD2. Germline loops: CDR1 SGHNT, CDR2 YYREEE (reference sequence). The CDR3 is made up of 16 amino acids. V lost 4 bases, J lost 2 bases, and 11 bases stayed unmatched. This CDR3 is CASSPGAGLTQETQYF. CDR3 coding DNA: TGTGCCAGCAGCCCAGGAGCGGGACTAACTCAAGAGACCCAGTACTTC. The complete variable domain, with remaining parts taken from reference TRBV5-4 and TRBJ2-5, reads ETGVTQSPTHLIKTRGQQVTLRCSSQSGHNTVSWYQQALGQGPQFIFQYYREEENGRGNFPPRFSGLQFPNYSSELNVNALELDDSALYLCASSPGAGLTQETQYFGPGTRLLVL.

The chain carries TRBV2 and TRBJ1-2, with a tentative D call TRBD1 (6 bases). Germline CDR1 and CDR2: SNHLY and FYNNEI. The CDR3 has 14 residues. The V end was cut by 3 bases, the J end by 3 bases, with 11 bases between. CDR3 region: CASSDGGRDYGYTF. The CDR3 nucleotides are TGTGCCAGCAGTGACGGGGGGCGAGACTATGGCTACACCTTC.

V usage is TRBV2 and J usage is TRBJ1-6; the D is unclear. Germline V lookup: CDR1 SNHLY, CDR2 FYNNEI. Deletions cut 4 bases from V and 9 bases from J, with 13 bases between. CDR3 length equals 14 residues. As DNA, the CDR3 is TGTGCCAGCAGTGGGTCGGGTTTTGGTTCACCCCTCCACTTT. It yields the protein CASSGSGFGSPLHF.

The sample holds one count of this clone. This chain connects TRBV2 to TRBJ2-7; D ambiguous. CDR1 is SNHLY, CDR2 FYNNEI, per germline. Trimming took off 1 base at V and 0 bases at J, with 13 bases between the two ends. The length of the CDR3 is 16 residues. CDR3 sequence reads: CASSEGDAWDSYEQYF. The CDR3 nucleotides read TGTGCCAGCAGTGAAGGTGACGCCTGGGACTCCTACGAGCAGTACTTC.

V is TRBV7-2 and J is TRBJ2-5; TRBD2 is a possible D gene (5 bases). This CDR3 has 14 amino acids. Per the germline V gene, CDR1 is SGHTA and CDR2 is FQGNSA. V lost 7 bases to trimming and J lost 3 bases, with 15 bases between them. The CDR3 loop is CASTPETTEETQYF. Here the CDR3 DNA reads TGTGCCAGCACCCCCGAGACTACGGAAGAGACCCAGTACTTC.

The V call is TRBV18, the J call TRBJ2-1; D is ambiguous. The CDR3 loop spans 16 amino acids. CDR1 is KGHSH, CDR2 LQKENI, per germline. V was clipped by 1 base and J by 0 bases, with 10 bases between them. The CDR3 region is CASSPLDASSYNEQFF. The CDR3 DNA is TGTGCCAGCTCACCACTTGACGCGAGCTCCTACAATGAGCAGTTCTTC.